The rows below give T cell receptor beta chains drawn from one sample of a study of T-cell memory formation after mild COVID-19. Using its own MiXCR run on the 5' RACE reads, TCRdb lists one record per CDR3 protein. Found here are roughly 100,000 distinct CDR3 sequences, under 15% of them singletons; the top ten hold under 30%. The sample comprised PBMCs or a T cell subset sorted from them (not recorded which). The source of these receptors is an adult woman who had mild COVID-19 (a few samples of this study predate the infection). Cell type and time point are not known. CDR3s include the opening cysteine and the closing phenylalanine or tryptophan. The D gene is left open where the match is weak. Expanded clones are given a class, and other clones once, few, many or no size at all.

>-|TRBD2|TRBJ2-5|TRBV6-5
CASSTTSGPQETQYF
TGTGCCAGCAGTACGACTAGCGGGCCTCAAGAGACCCAGTACTTC
>many|-|TRBJ2-7|TRBV20-1
CSASSEWSSYEQYF
TGCAGTGCTAGTAGCGAGTGGAGCTCCTACGAGCAGTACTTC
>few|-|TRBJ2-5|TRBV11-2
CASSRLVRQQLYQETQYF
TGTGCCAGCAGCCGACTAGTAAGACAGCAGCTGTACCAAGAGACCCAGTACTTC
>few|-|TRBJ1-1|TRBV6-4
CASSDRTGVGNTEAFF
TGTGCCAGCAGTGACCGGACGGGGGTGGGAAACACTGAAGCTTTCTTT
>few|-|TRBJ2-7|TRBV5-1
CASSYGTVSYEQYF
TGCGCCAGCAGCTACGGGACGGTGAGCTACGAGCAGTACTTC
>-|TRBD2|TRBJ2-1|TRBV19
CASTPLAGGVNEQFF
TGTGCCAGTACCCCTCTAGCGGGAGGGGTCAATGAGCAGTTCTTC
>many|-|TRBJ1-1|TRBV20-1
CSAKLMDTEAFF
TGCAGTGCCAAGCTTATGGACACTGAAGCTTTCTTT
>-|-|TRBJ1-5|TRBV4-1
CASSQLFSGMVNQPQHF
TGCGCCAGCAGCCAGTTATTTTCAGGAATGGTCAATCAGCCCCAGCATTTT
>few|-|TRBJ2-1|TRBV7-8
CASSRAGASALERSYNEQFF
TGTGCCAGCAGCCGAGCTGGAGCTAGCGCCCTGGAGAGGTCCTACAATGAGCAGTTCTTC
>few|-|TRBJ1-5|TRBV6-6
CATLGGGGQPQHF
TGTGCCACCCTGGGGGGTGGCGGGCAGCCCCAGCATTTT
>few|TRBD1|TRBJ1-6|TRBV5-1
CASSLGTGDYRSPLHF
TGCGCCAGCAGCTTAGGGACAGGGGATTACCGGTCACCCCTCCACTTT
>many|-|TRBJ2-7|TRBV5-6
CASSSPGDGYEQYF
TGTGCCAGCAGCTCTCCCGGGGACGGCTACGAGCAGTACTTC